This T cell receptor (beta chain) was retrieved from a study of beta chain features in type 1 diabetes. Study conclusions and caveats: Within patients, naive, central memory and Treg TCRB repertoires seemed more similar than within healthy donors.

Since all of the isolated RNA was reverse transcribed, expressed TCRB transcripts were what got sequenced. Some 3.3 million reads was the average for naive, central memory and regulatory T cell samples. TCRdb keeps only in-frame clones here, not all; method: immunoSEQ multiplex PCR. This repertoire shows about 900,000 clones, 17% found once; its top ten account for roughly 0.025%. Germline V gene lookup returns CDR1 LNHNV and CDR2 YYDKDF (reference sequence). The CDR3 length is 12 residues. V shed 3 bases and J shed 6 bases, with 9 bases lying between them. Sorted populations all had greater than 98% purity. As regards this clone: Its antigen is currently unknown. Other DNA variants within this sample encode the same CDR3.

The chain is built from TRBV15 and TRBJ2-7; TRBD2 is a possible D gene (7 bases). The sample comprised naive CD4+ T cells from blood. The TCR comes from a woman aged 18-29 years in good health. The CDR3 bases are TGTGCCACCAGCAGGGCGGGGGCCGAGCAGTACTTC. Amino acids: CATSRAGAEQYF.